Below are 30 T cell receptor beta chains sequenced from a single sample in a study of blood T cell repertoires in COVID-19. Using immunoSEQ multiplex PCR, the repertoire was profiled, and TCRdb retains in-frame clones only, with some absent. The sample shows fewer than 120,000 clones, 82% of them seen only once. Specimen: peripheral blood. The source of these receptors is a woman aged 55-70 years with acute or convalescent COVID-19.

The rearrangement links TRBV4-2 to TRBJ1-2, with 7 nucleotides matching TRBD1. The CDR3 has 13 amino acids. Trimming at V came to 3 bases and at J to 5 bases, leaving 3 bases not matched to a gene. In germline, CDR1 is LGHNA, CDR2 YNFKEQ. The CDR3 DNA sequence: TGTGCCAGCAGCCAGGGGACAGTATATGGCTACACCTTC. It encodes CASSQGTVYGYTF.

The chain is built from TRBV24-1 and TRBJ2-3, with a weak D call TRBD1 (6 bases). The germline V gene encodes CDR1 KGHDR and CDR2 SFDVKD. The ends were cut back, 5 bases at V and 2 bases at J, with 10 bases in the middle. The CDR3 is made up of 14 amino acids. CDR3 nucleotide sequence: TGTGCCACCAGTGCAGACAGGCCCACAGATACGCAGTATTTT. Translation: CATSADRPTDTQYF.

The rearrangement joins TRBV2 to TRBJ1-5; a possible D gene is TRBD1 (5 bases). Trimming removed 3 bases from V and 2 bases from J, with 14 bases in between. The CDR3 length is 16 residues. Germline V gene data show CDR1 as SNHLY and CDR2 as FYNNEI. CDR3 protein: CASSDDRGVGNQPQHF. The CDR3 DNA is TGTGCCAGCAGTGATGATCGGGGGGTGGGCAATCAGCCCCAGCATTTT. Combining the CDR3 with reference TRBV2 and TRBJ1-5 gives the whole variable domain EPEVTQTPSHQVTQMGQEVILRCVPISNHLYFYWYRQILGQKVEFLVSFYNNEISEKSEIFDDQFSVERPDGSNFTLKIRSTKLEDSAMYFCASSDDRGVGNQPQHFGDGTRLSIL.

The V call is TRBV11-3, the J call TRBJ2-3, with D perhaps TRBD1 (5 bases). The CDR3 has 14 amino acids. The V end was cut by 5 bases, the J end by 5 bases, with 14 bases between. The germline V gene encodes CDR1 SGHNT and CDR2 YENEEA. CDR3 sequence (DNA): TGTGCCAGCAGCGCCCAGGGAAGCTTAGATACGCAGTATTTT. Translation: CASSAQGSLDTQYF.

The chain employs TRBV5-5 and TRBJ1-1, with 9 bases aligning to TRBD1. The CDR3 consists of 14 residues. Trimming took 4 bases from V and 4 from J; bases not matched to a gene: 5. Germline loops: CDR1 SGHKS, CDR2 YYEKEE (reference sequence). CDR3 amino acids: CASSSDRGGTEAFF. The CDR3 DNA is TGTGCCAGCAGCAGCGACAGGGGGGGCACTGAAGCTTTCTTT.

This clone has just one count. The chain uses TRBV5-1 and TRBJ1-6; TRBD1 is a possible D gene (5 bases). Trimming took off 4 bases at V and 6 bases at J, with 17 bases between the two ends. Germline-derived CDR1 and CDR2 are SGHRS and YFSETQ. The CDR3 contains 16 residues. The CDR3 sequence is CASSLDTREGNSPLHF. The DNA of the CDR3 is TGCGCCAGCAGCCTAGACACCAGGGAAGGTAATTCACCCCTCCACTTT.

The chain uses TRBV24-1 and TRBJ2-1, with D possibly matching TRBD1 (5 bases). The CDR3 contains 11 residues. Trimming took 6 bases from V and 9 from J, leaving 8 bases between them. CDR1 is KGHDR, CDR2 SFDVKD, per germline. DNA of the CDR3: TGTGCCACCAGTAGGGGCCGTGAGCAGTTCTTC. It translates to CATSRGREQFF.

The rearrangement links TRBV19 to TRBJ2-7, with 7 bases that match TRBD1. With V trimmed by 2 bases and J by 6 bases, 4 bases remained unmatched. This CDR3 spans 13 amino acids. CDR1 and CDR2 (germline): LNHDA, SQIVND (reference sequence). The CDR3 sequence is CASSIITGAEQYF. The CDR3, as DNA: TGTGCCAGTAGTATAATCACAGGGGCCGAGCAGTACTTC.

V and J are TRBV3-1 (or the pseudogene TRBV3-2) and TRBJ1-1; the D is unclear. V lost 0 bases and J 7 bases, leaving 9 bases between the germline ends. CDR1 LGHDT and CDR2 YNNKEL come from the germline V gene (reference sequence). This CDR3 region has 13 residues. The CDR3 is CASSQERRDEAFF. DNA of the CDR3: TGTGCCAGCAGCCAAGAGAGGAGAGATGAAGCTTTCTTT.

The V call is TRBV6-5, the J call TRBJ1-2; D might be TRBD1 (6 bases). Looked up from germline, CDR1 is MNHEY and CDR2 is SVGAGI. Trimming cost V 6 bases and J 4 bases, with 12 bases left between them. This CDR3 is built from 13 residues. CDR3 residues: CASSPPDSYGYTF. The CDR3, as DNA: TGTGCCAGCAGCCCCCCGGACAGCTATGGCTACACCTTC.

The chain joins TRBV23-1 to TRBJ2-7; 8 bases align to TRBD2. TRBV23-1 qualifies as an ORF whose function is uncertain. This CDR3 contains 17 residues. V shed 3 bases, J shed 2 bases, and the junction held 12 bases outside the gene matches. The CDR3 nucleotides read TGCGCCAGCAGTCACCTTTCCGCGATAGCGGGGACCTACGAGCAGTACTTC. Its translation is CASSHLSAIAGTYEQYF.

V is TRBV3-1 (or the pseudogene TRBV3-2) and J is TRBJ1-2; D is uncertain. Trimming left V 0 bases short and J 3 bases short, with 17 bases between. CDR3 length: 17 residues. Germline assignment: CDR1 LGHDT and CDR2 YNNKEL (reference sequence). This CDR3 is CASSQDSECTLHYGYTF. The CDR3 DNA follows: TGTGCCAGCAGCCAAGATTCGGAGTGTACCCTGCACTATGGCTACACCTTC.

This clone has only a few counts. The chain employs TRBV5-1 and TRBJ1-2, with D possibly being TRBD1 (6 bases). CDR3 size: 13 residues. The V and J ends lost 5 bases and 5 bases respectively, with 13 bases between them. In germline, CDR1 is SGHRS, CDR2 YFSETQ. CDR3 protein: CASSPEGEYGYTF. The CDR3 bases are TGCGCCAGCAGTCCCGAGGGGGAGTATGGCTACACCTTC.

With regard to this clone: A read error may produce the germline difference seen at one junction end. Distinct nucleotide sequences in the sample also encode this CDR3. The chain links TRBV5-1 to TRBJ1-1; D perhaps matches TRBD1 (5 bases). CDR1 and CDR2 from the germline V gene are SGHRS and YFSETQ. The CDR3 runs 15 residues. The CDR3 reads CASSLDSRGNTEAFF. For the CDR3, the DNA is TGCGCCAGCAGCTTGGACTCGCGGGGGAACACTGAGGCTTTCTTT.

This chain joins TRBV21-1 and TRBJ2-1; TRBD2 is the table's D call and was not checked against the DNA. TRBV21-1 is a documented pseudogene. The CDR3 is made up of 16 amino acids. The CDR3 region is CASSNMSGCKYNEQFF. CDR3 coding DNA: TGTGCCAGCAGCAATATGTCGGGTTGTAAGTACAATGAGCAGTTCTTC.

This clone was counted between two and nine times. This sequence joins TRBV7-3 and TRBJ2-6; possible D gene TRBD1, 6 bases. This CDR3 has 15 amino acids. Germline assignment: CDR1 SGHTA and CDR2 FQGTGA. Trimming shortened V by 5 bases and J by 3 bases, and 11 bases separated the two germline ends. The DNA for the CDR3 is TGTGCCAGCAGCGACGGGACATTTGGGGCCAACGTCCTGACTTTC. The encoded protein is CASSDGTFGANVLTF. Together with reference TRBV7-3 and TRBJ2-6, the CDR3 gives the full variable domain: GAGVSQTPSNKVTEKGKYVELRCDPISGHTALYWYRQSLGQGPEFLIYFQGTGAADDSGLPNDRFFAVRPEGSVSTLKIQRTERGDSAVYLCASSDGTFGANVLTFGAGSRLTVL.

This chain uses TRBV9 with TRBJ1-4; D call uncertain. V lost 0 bases, J lost 0 bases, and 6 bases lay in between. The CDR3 runs to 15 residues. From germline, CDR1 is SGDLS and CDR2 YYNGEE. The CDR3 DNA follows: TGTGCCAGCAGCGTAGGGGCGACAACTAATGAAAAACTGTTTTTT. It encodes CASSVGATTNEKLFF.

This chain joins TRBV18 and TRBJ1-6, with a possible D match to TRBD1 (5 bases). Germline CDR1 and CDR2: KGHSH and LQKENI. This CDR3 region has 14 residues. Between the trimmed V and J ends, which lost 0 bases and 9 bases, there was a span of 9 bases. The CDR3: CASSPPREGSPLHF. The CDR3 DNA is TGTGCCAGCTCACCACCCAGGGAAGGTTCACCCCTCCACTTT.

The V call is TRBV10-1, the J call TRBJ1-2; D uncertain. CDR1 is WNHNN and CDR2 is SYGVQD in the germline V gene (reference sequence). The V and J ends lost 3 bases and 4 bases respectively, with 24 bases between them. There are 18 residues in the CDR3. CDR3: CASSEGGPHTVSPYGYTF. DNA for the CDR3: TGCGCCAGCAGTGAAGGCGGGCCTCATACTGTCAGTCCCTATGGCTACACCTTC.

The rearrangement uses TRBV7-9 and TRBJ1-4, with TRBD1 matching 12 bases. This CDR3 contains 19 residues. V was clipped by 5 bases and J by 7 bases; unmatched bases: 17. Germline values: CDR1 SEHNR, CDR2 FQNEAQ (reference sequence). The CDR3 is CASSPALGQGAVFSEKLFF. The CDR3 DNA reads TGTGCCAGCAGCCCAGCGTTGGGACAGGGGGCTGTATTTAGTGAAAAACTGTTTTTT.

The chain combines TRBV7-2 with TRBJ1-5; possibly TRBD1 for D (6 bases). CDR1 and CDR2 from the germline V gene are SGHTA and FQGNSA. CDR3 length equals 14 residues. Trimming shortened V by 5 bases and J by 5 bases, and 13 bases separated the two germline ends. This CDR3 is CASSLYRADQPQHF. The DNA of the CDR3 is TGTGCCAGCAGCCTTTACAGGGCGGATCAGCCCCAGCATTTT. The full variable domain, in which reference TRBV7-2 and TRBJ1-5 provide the parts outside the CDR3, is GAGVSQSPSNKVTEKGKDVELRCDPISGHTALYWYRQSLGQGLEFLIYFQGNSAPDKSGLPSDRFSAERTGGSVSTLTIQRTQQEDSAVYLCASSLYRADQPQHFGDGTRLSIL.

The chain combines TRBV11-3 with TRBJ2-7; D uncertain. There are 13 residues in the CDR3. CDR1 SGHNT and CDR2 YENEEA come from the germline V gene. V lost 0 bases and J 6 bases, leaving 9 bases between the germline ends. The CDR3 region is CASSLDPRGEQYF. For the CDR3, the DNA is TGTGCCAGCAGCTTAGATCCTCGAGGCGAGCAGTACTTC.

The CDR3 DNA sequence: TGTGCCAGCAGAAGTCTCAGCGGGGGGGTAGTACAAGAGACCCAGTACTTC. It encodes CASRSLSGGVVQETQYF. The chain is built from TRBV4-2 and TRBJ2-5, with TRBD2 identical over 10 bases. The CDR3 is 17 residues long. Trimming at V came to 6 bases and at J to 2 bases, leaving 12 bases not matched to a gene. Per germline, CDR1 LGHNA and CDR2 YNFKEQ.

The genes are TRBV6-1 and TRBJ2-7; TRBD1 might be the D (5 bases). V shed 2 bases and J shed 5 bases, with 16 bases lying between them. The CDR3 sequence is 15 residues long. The germline CDR1 and CDR2 sequences are MNHNS and SASEGT. CDR3 nucleotide sequence: TGTGCCAGCAGTGAAAGGGGCAGTACCCTCGACGAGCAGTACTTC. It translates to CASSERGSTLDEQYF.

J is TRBJ2-3 and V is TRBV5-5, with TRBD2 matching over 12 bases. This CDR3 contains 20 residues. The trim removed 4 bases at V and 0 bases at J, leaving 15 bases unmatched. The germline CDR1 and CDR2 sequences are SGHKS and YYEKEE (reference sequence). DNA for the CDR3: TGTGCCAGCAGCCCCCCCCCGTGGCTAGCGGGGGGGATAAGCACAGATACGCAGTATTTT. Translating it yields CASSPPPWLAGGISTDTQYF.

The gene calls are TRBV6-5 and TRBJ1-4; 10 nucleotides line up with TRBD1. The junction had 8 bases not matched to a gene; V was cut back by 6 bases and J by 7 bases. This CDR3 contains 15 residues. Germline-derived CDR1 and CDR2 are MNHEY and SVGAGI. This CDR3 is CASSQTGGWIEKLFF. The CDR3 DNA is TGTGCCAGCAGCCAGACAGGGGGCTGGATTGAAAAACTGTTTTTT.

The CDR3 region is CASSSTIRETQYF. CDR3 DNA sequence: TGTGCCAGCAGTTCTACTATTCGGGAGACCCAGTACTTC. This sequence joins TRBV12-3 or TRBV12-4 and TRBJ2-5; D is unresolved. This CDR3 has 13 residues. The V gene lost 4 bases and the J gene lost 5 bases, with 11 bases spanning the gap.

V and J are TRBV27 and TRBJ2-7; 7 bases are a match to TRBD2. The CDR3 sequence is 14 residues long. Per the germline V gene, CDR1 is MNHEY and CDR2 is SMNVEV (reference sequence). J gave up 0 bases and V 6 bases, and 5 bases lay outside the gene matches. CDR3 nucleotides: TGTGCCAGCAGATTGCGGGGGAACTCCTACGAGCAGTACTTC. Amino acids: CASRLRGNSYEQYF.

This rearrangement joins TRBV7-2 to TRBJ2-3, with 7 bases that match TRBD1. V was clipped by 5 bases and J by 1 base; unmatched bases: 18. Germline values: CDR1 SGHTA, CDR2 FQGNSA. This CDR3 has 19 amino acids. CDR3 in DNA: TGTGCCAGCAGCACCAGGGGAGCCGGGACAGAGGGGGGCACAGATACGCAGTATTTT. This gives the protein CASSTRGAGTEGGTDTQYF.

The V and J genes are TRBV6-5 and TRBJ1-2; TRBD1 matches 8 bases. This CDR3 spans 14 amino acids. The J segment lost 8 bases and the V segment lost 1 base, leaving 6 bases of the junction unmatched. Germline V gene data show CDR1 as MNHEY and CDR2 as SVGAGI. The CDR3 DNA is TGTGCCAGCAGTTACTTACAGGGGGAAGGGGGCTACACCTTC. Protein product: CASSYLQGEGGYTF.